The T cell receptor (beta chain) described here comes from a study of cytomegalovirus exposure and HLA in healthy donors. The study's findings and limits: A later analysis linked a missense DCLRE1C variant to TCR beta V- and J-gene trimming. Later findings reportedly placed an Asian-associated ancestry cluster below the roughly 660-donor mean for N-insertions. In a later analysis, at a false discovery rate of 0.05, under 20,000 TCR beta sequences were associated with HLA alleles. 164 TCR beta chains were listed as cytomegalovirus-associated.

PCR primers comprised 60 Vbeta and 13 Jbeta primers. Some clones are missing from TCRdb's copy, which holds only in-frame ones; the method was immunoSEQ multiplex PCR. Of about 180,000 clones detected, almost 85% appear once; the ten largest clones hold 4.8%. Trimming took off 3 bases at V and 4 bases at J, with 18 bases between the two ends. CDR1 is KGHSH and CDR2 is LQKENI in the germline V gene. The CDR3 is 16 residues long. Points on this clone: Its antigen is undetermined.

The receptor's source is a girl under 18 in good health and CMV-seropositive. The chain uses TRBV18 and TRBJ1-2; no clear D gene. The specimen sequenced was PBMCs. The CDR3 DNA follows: TGTGCCAGCTCACCTGATACCGGTACCGGAGCCTATGGCTACACCTTC. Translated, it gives CASSPDTGTGAYGYTF.